This TCR beta chain was sequenced in a study of blood T cell repertoires in COVID-19 (dated by TCRdb to 2018 to 2021). Broadly, across the study: Collaborator samples came from the United States, Italy and Spain and covered acute and convalescent phases of COVID-19. The prospective study material was composed of cDNA or gDNA derived from T cells, B-cell-depleted T cells, or PBMCs. HLA class I and class II types, where available, came from metadata supplied by the sample provider rather than from assay-based typing. The dataset comprised deeply sampled blood TCRbeta repertoires from subjects exposed to, actively infected with, or recovered from COVID-19. The repertoires were released in a freely available public database meant as a resource for research on the immune response to SARS-CoV-2. Sample metadata almost always included a de-identified subject ID, COVID-19 status, age in years and sex. Samples were obtained from the ongoing ImmuneRACE study (first 160 participants) and from 1,254 subjects provided by 6 global collaborators. What the research found in general, with its limitations: The amount of clinical and demographic metadata varied by source and participant and was provided uncurated.

With regard to this clone: What this receptor recognizes is not known. Base qualities are not at hand, and no much larger clone is one base apart.

TCRbeta CDR3 regions were amplified from genomic DNA using the immunoSEQ Assay, a bias-controlled multiplex PCR. Per the source publication's procedure: The number of nucleated cells in each sample was estimated from the amplification of reference gene primers within the assay. Sequence reads were collapsed and filtered to measure the absolute abundance of every unique TCRbeta CDR3 rearrangement. Productive Simpson clonality was computed per sample as the square root of Simpson's diversity index over productive rearrangements. TCRdb provides this immuneACCESS table in a form limited to in-frame rearrangements. Some clones are lacking; in checked studies, under half of them reflect an unresolved V gene, and why the rest are absent is not known. D and trimming come from the DNA, and the V and J calls and clone size come from that table. The sample contains about 200,000 clones, 80% to 85% of them found a single time. The ten largest account for roughly 8.2% of the sample.

At one collaborating source in Seattle, patients were enrolled during active infection and were followed longitudinally through the course of disease. Collaborating institutions collected whole blood in K2EDTA tubes following their own protocols. For TCRbeta analysis, collaborators shipped samples as frozen whole blood, isolated PBMCs, or DNA extracted from either of those sample types. The germline V gene supplies CDR1 SGDLS and CDR2 YYNGEE. V trim: 7 bases; J trim: 5 bases; unmatched bases: 8. From cysteine to phenylalanine, the CDR3 is 14 amino acids long. Only the CDR3 region is kept as DNA, spanning 42 bases read in frame from base 1.

This chain joins TRBV9 to TRBJ1-4; TRBD1 agrees with 7 junctional bases. This receptor was obtained from a woman aged 80 or older with COVID-19, enrolled during active disease. The specimen was peripheral blood. The CDR3 protein sequence reads: CASSQDRVNEKLFF. The sequenced DNA is TGTGCCAGCTCCCAAGACAGGGTAAATGAAAAACTGTTTTTT.